This T cell receptor beta chain was documented in a study of high-grade serous ovarian cancer treatment subgroups. Study background: On average, 14,192 reads and about 7,400 unique TCR beta rearrangements were obtained per sample.

Study outcomes and limitations: Different patients shared almost no repertoire; same-patient tumors shared 0.11 to 0.79.

TCRdb's copy holds only in-frame clones and misses some; the assay was immunoSEQ multiplex PCR. The sample contains roughly 5,300 clones, around 75% of which appear only once. Tumor samples were obtained before definitive surgery or chemotherapy. Of note for this clone: Its antigen is not known.

Specimen: tumor tissue. The source is a human patient with high-grade serous ovarian cancer.

The CDR3 coding sequence is TGCGCCAGCAGCCAAGGGGGGGGCGGAAACACCATATATTTT. It encodes CASSQGGGGNTIYF. The gene calls are TRBV4-1 and TRBJ1-3; tentatively, D is TRBD1 (6 bases). Germline CDR1 MGHRA, CDR2 YSYEKL. V lost 1 base and J 4 bases, leaving 8 bases between the germline ends. This CDR3 is built from 14 residues.